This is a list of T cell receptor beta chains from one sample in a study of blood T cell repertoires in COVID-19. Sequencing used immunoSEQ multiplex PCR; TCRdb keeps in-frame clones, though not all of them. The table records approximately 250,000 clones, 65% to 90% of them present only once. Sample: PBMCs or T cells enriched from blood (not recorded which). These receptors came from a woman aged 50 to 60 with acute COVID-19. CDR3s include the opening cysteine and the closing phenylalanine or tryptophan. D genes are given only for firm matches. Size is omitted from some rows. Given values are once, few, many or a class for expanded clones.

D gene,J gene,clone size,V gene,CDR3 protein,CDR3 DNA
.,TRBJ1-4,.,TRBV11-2,CASTPDGTNEKLFF,TGTGCCAGCACCCCCGACGGGACTAATGAAAAACTGTTTTTT
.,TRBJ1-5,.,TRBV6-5,CASSRQGLSNQPQHF,TGTGCCAGCAGTCGGCAGGGCCTAAGCAATCAGCCCCAGCATTTT
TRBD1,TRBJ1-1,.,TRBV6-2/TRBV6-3,CASSYGRQGRNTEAFF,TGTGCCAGCAGTTACGGTCGACAGGGTAGGAACACTGAAGCTTTCTTT
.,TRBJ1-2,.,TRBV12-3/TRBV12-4,CASSFNRAGGYTF,TGTGCCAGCAGTTTTAACAGGGCTGGTGGCTACACCTTC
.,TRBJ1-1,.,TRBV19,CASSIRTGTEAFF,TGTGCCAGTAGTATCAGGACGGGGACTGAAGCTTTCTTT
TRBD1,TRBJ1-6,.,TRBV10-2,CASSDRTGNSPLHF,TGCGCCAGCAGTGATCGGACAGGGAATTCACCCCTCCACTTT
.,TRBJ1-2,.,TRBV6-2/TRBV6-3,CASSRQTGSGYTF,TGTGCCAGCAGCCGTCAGACAGGTTCCGGCTACACCTTC
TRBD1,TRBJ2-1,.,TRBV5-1,CASRLGQVDYNEQFF,TGCGCCAGCAGGTTGGGACAGGTCGATTACAATGAGCAGTTCTTC
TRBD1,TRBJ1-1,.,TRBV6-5,CATGTGNTEAFF,TGTGCCACGGGGACAGGGAACACTGAAGCTTTCTTT
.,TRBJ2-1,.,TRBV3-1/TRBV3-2,CASSQGDNNEQFF,TGTGCCAGCAGCCAAGGAGACAACAATGAGCAGTTCTTC
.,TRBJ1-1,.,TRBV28,CASSLPGRWDTEAFF,TGTGCCAGCAGTCTCCCGGGGAGGTGGGACACTGAAGCTTTCTTT
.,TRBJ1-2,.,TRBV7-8,CASSLAQGTGYGYTF,TGTGCCAGCAGCTTGGCACAGGGTACGGGCTATGGCTACACCTTC
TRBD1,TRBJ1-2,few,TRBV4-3,CASSQYRGSYGYTF,TGCGCCAGCAGCCAGTACAGGGGGAGCTATGGCTACACCTTC
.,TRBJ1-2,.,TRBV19,CASSIERRRSIYGYTF,TGTGCCAGTAGTATAGAGAGGAGGCGGAGTATCTATGGCTACACCTTC
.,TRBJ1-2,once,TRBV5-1,CASSGTGTSDYGYTF,TGCGCCAGCAGCGGAACAGGGACGTCTGACTATGGCTACACCTTC
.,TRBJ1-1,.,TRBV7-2,CASSYNAADRGTEAFF,TGTGCCAGCAGCTATAACGCCGCGGACAGAGGAACTGAAGCTTTCTTT
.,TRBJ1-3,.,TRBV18,CASSPREGSGNTIYF,TGTGCCAGCTCACCACGAGAGGGCTCTGGAAACACCATATATTTT
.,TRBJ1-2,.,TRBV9,CASSLGGGAFPSVGYTF,TGTGCCAGCAGCTTAGGGGGGGGCGCCTTCCCCTCGGTCGGCTACACCTTC
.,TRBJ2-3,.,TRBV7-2,CASKQAGAHEDTQYF,TGTGCCAGCAAACAGGCGGGGGCGCACGAAGATACGCAGTATTTT
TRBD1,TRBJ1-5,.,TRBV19,CAGSGTGGNQPQHF,TGTGCCGGATCCGGGACAGGGGGCAATCAGCCCCAGCATTTT
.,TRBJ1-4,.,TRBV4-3,CASSQGPGTTNEKLFF,TGCGCCAGCAGCCAAGGGCCCGGGACAACTAATGAAAAACTGTTTTTT
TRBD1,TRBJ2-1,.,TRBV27,CASKGGQGKRNNEQFF,TGTGCCAGCAAGGGGGGACAGGGCAAGCGGAACAATGAGCAGTTCTTC
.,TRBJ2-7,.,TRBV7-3,CASSSRWYEQYF,TGTGCCAGCAGCTCCCGGTGGTACGAGCAGTACTTC
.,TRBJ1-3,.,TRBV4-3,CASSQGSGSGNTIYF,TGCGCCAGCAGCCAGGGTTCAGGGTCTGGAAACACCATATATTTT
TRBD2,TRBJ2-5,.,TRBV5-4,CASSSRAAGGQETQYF,TGTGCCAGCAGCTCTCGGGCGGCGGGGGGCCAAGAGACCCAGTACTTC
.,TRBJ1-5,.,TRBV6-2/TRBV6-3,CASSYSRGDQPQHF,TGTGCCAGCAGTTACTCCAGGGGCGATCAGCCCCAGCATTTT
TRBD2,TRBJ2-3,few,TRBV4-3,CASSHSGLAGGGTDTQYF,TGCGCCAGCAGCCACTCCGGACTAGCGGGGGGAGGCACAGATACGCAGTATTTT
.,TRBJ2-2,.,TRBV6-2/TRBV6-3,CASSYSVVAGELFF,TGTGCCAGCAGTTACTCGGTAGTTGCCGGGGAGCTGTTTTTT
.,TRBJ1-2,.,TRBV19,CASRQTVSGDYGYTF,TGTGCCAGTAGACAAACCGTTTCAGGGGACTATGGCTACACCTTC
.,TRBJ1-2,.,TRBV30,CAWSASPISTF,TGTGCCTGGAGTGCGTCCCCGATCAGCACCTTC
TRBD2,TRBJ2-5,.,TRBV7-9,CASSASGGQETQYF,TGTGCCAGCAGCGCGAGCGGGGGCCAGGAGACCCAGTACTTC
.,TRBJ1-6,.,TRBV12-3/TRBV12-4,CASSFDTNSPLHF,TGTGCCAGCAGTTTTGACACGAATTCACCCCTCCACTTT
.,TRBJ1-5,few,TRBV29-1,CSAIRDSNQPQHF,TGCAGCGCCATTAGAGATAGCAATCAGCCCCAGCATTTT
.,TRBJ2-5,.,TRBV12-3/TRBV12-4,CASSDRYQETQYF,TGTGCCAGCAGCGACAGGTATCAAGAGACCCAGTACTTC
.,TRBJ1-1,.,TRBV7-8,CASSSQGWGNTEAFF,TGTGCCAGCAGCTCTCAGGGTTGGGGGAACACTGAAGCTTTCTTT
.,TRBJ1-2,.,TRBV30,CAWSAQGSFGYTF,TGTGCCTGGAGTGCACAGGGATCCTTTGGCTACACCTTC
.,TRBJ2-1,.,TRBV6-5,CASSYSGQKPGNEQFF,TGTGCCAGCAGTTACTCAGGACAGAAACCGGGCAATGAGCAGTTCTTC
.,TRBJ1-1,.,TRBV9,CASSVLGGEVYTEAFF,TGTGCCAGCAGCGTATTAGGAGGGGAAGTGTACACTGAAGCTTTCTTT
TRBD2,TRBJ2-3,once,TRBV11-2,CASSFSGGPGDTQYF,TGTGCCAGCAGCTTTAGCGGGGGGCCAGGGGATACGCAGTATTTT
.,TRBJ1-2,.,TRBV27,CASSLSVQGGGYTF,TGTGCCAGCAGTTTATCCGTACAGGGCGGGGGCTACACCTTC
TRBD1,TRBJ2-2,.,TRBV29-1,CSVEETGDNTGELFF,TGCAGCGTTGAAGAGACAGGGGATAATACCGGGGAGCTGTTTTTT
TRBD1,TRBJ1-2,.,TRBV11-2,CASSPTPGQGYGYTF,TGTGCCAGCAGCCCCACCCCGGGACAGGGTTATGGCTACACCTTC
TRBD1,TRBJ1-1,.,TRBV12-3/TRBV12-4,CASTLGQSGGAFF,TGTGCCAGCACCCTGGGACAGTCTGGAGGAGCTTTCTTT
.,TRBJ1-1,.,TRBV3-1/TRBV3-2,CASSQDRKGPNAFF,TGTGCCAGCAGCCAAGATCGAAAGGGGCCAAACGCTTTCTTT
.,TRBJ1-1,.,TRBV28,CASGPLNTEAFF,TGTGCCAGCGGCCCCCTGAACACTGAAGCTTTCTTT
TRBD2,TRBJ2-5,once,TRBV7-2,CASSLAVAGGQETQYF,TGTGCCAGCAGCTTAGCAGTAGCGGGGGGCCAGGAGACCCAGTACTTC
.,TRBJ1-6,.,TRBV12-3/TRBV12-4,CASSFLADSPLHF,TGTGCCAGCAGTTTCTTGGCGGATTCACCCCTCCACTTT
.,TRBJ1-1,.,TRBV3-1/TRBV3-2,CASSQFLNTEAFF,TGTGCCAGCAGCCAATTTCTTAACACTGAAGCTTTCTTT
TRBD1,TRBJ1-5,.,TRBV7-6,CASSLAVGGPGQPQHF,TGTGCCAGCAGCTTAGCCGTAGGGGGCCCGGGTCAGCCCCAGCATTTT
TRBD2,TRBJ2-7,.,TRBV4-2,CASSQEQRGPSYEQYF,TGTGCCAGCAGCCAAGAGCAGCGGGGGCCCTCCTACGAGCAGTACTTC
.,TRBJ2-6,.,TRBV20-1,CSASRQVGANVLTF,TGCAGTGCGAGTCGACAGGTTGGGGCCAACGTCCTGACTTTC
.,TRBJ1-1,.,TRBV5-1,CASRRDPNTEAFF,TGCGCCAGCAGGAGAGATCCGAACACTGAAGCTTTCTTT
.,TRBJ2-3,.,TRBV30,CAWTRVYTDTQYF,TGTGCCTGGACGAGAGTTTACACAGATACGCAGTATTTT
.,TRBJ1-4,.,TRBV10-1,CASSEGTLLTNEKLFF,TGCGCCAGCAGCGAAGGGACACTTCTCACTAATGAAAAACTGTTTTTT